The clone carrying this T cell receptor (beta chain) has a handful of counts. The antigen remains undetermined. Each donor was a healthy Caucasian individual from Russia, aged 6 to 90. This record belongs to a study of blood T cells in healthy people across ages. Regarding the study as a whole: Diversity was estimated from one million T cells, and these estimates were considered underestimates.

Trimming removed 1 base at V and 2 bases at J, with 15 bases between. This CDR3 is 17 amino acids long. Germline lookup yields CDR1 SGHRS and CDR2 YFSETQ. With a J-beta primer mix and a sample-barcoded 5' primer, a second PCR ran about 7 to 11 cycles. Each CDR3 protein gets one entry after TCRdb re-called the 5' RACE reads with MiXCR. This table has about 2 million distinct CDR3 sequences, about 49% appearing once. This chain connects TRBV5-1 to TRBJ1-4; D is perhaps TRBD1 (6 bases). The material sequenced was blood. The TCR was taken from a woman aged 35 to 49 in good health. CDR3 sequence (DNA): TGCGCCAGCAGCTTGCGGGGGGCAGAAGGGACTAATGAAAAACTGTTTTTT. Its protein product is CASSLRGAEGTNEKLFF.